This T cell receptor beta chain is from a study of blood T cell repertoires in COVID-19. Background on the study: COVID-19 samples collected from the United States, Italy and Spain covered acute and convalescent phases. From T cells, B-cell-depleted T cells, or PBMCs came the material, which was cDNA or gDNA.

The V gene lost 3 bases and the J gene lost 0 bases, with 15 bases spanning the gap. Per germline, CDR1 KGHSH and CDR2 LQKENI. The CDR3 runs to 16 residues. This clone occurred once. As processed by the authors: Amplification from reference gene primers served as the basis for estimated nucleated cell counts. The table came from immunoSEQ multiplex PCR; TCRdb's copy has only in-frame clones and leaves some out. V, J and clone size derive from that table, while D and trimming were established from the DNA sequence. The table has 170,000 or so clones, approximately 86% seen once. Sequenced sample: peripheral blood. The sequence came from a man between 40 and 49 years old with active or convalescent COVID-19. The chain combines TRBV18 with TRBJ2-7; weak D call: TRBD1 (5 bases). In DNA, the CDR3 is TGTGCCAGCTCACCCGGGTTTACAGGAACCTCCTACGAGCAGTACTTC. Protein: CASSPGFTGTSYEQYF.